Sequencing of this T cell receptor (beta chain) was carried out in a study of Tregs in tolerant kidney transplant recipients. Germline CDR1 and CDR2: SNHLY and FYNNEI. The CDR3 contains 16 residues. Losses at the gene ends were 1 base for V and 7 bases for J; bases not matched to a gene: 5. Sequencing used immunoSEQ multiplex PCR; TCRdb keeps in-frame clones, though not all of them. This table holds about 94,000 clones, 93% found once. Unstimulated Tregs (CD4+CD25+CD127-) and CD4+CD25- non-Tregs were sorted from PBMCs. The sequence was collected from a human donor who received a combined kidney and bone marrow transplant. The specimen was CD4+ T cells from blood, collected before the transplant. V is TRBV2 and J is TRBJ1-6; 9 bases align to TRBD1. In DNA form, the CDR3 reads TGTGCCAGCAGTGAAGGGGGGACAGGGTGGAATTCACCCCTCCACTTT. It specifies CASSEGGTGWNSPLHF. Supplemented by reference TRBV2 and TRBJ1-6, the full variable domain reads EPEVTQTPSHQVTQMGQEVILRCVPISNHLYFYWYRQILGQKVEFLVSFYNNEISEKSEIFDDQFSVERPDGSNFTLKIRSTKLEDSAMYFCASSEGGTGWNSPLHFGNGTRLTVT.